The clone carrying this T cell receptor beta chain turned up a few times. Its antigen is unidentified. PCR amplification relied on 60 Vbeta primers (plus 13 Jbeta primers). Per the study methods: Roughly 10 million shared chains were among tens of millions of unique TCR beta chains counted in a later analysis. Libraries were prepared by immunoSEQ multiplex PCR; TCRdb keeps only in-frame clonotypes and omits some of them. The V and J calls and clone size come from that table; D and trimming were worked out from the DNA. The sample has fewer than 250,000 clones; about 81% are singletons. The data are from a study of cytomegalovirus exposure and HLA in healthy donors. Whole-study findings and limits: TCR beta V- and J-gene trimming, according to a later analysis, was linked to a missense DCLRE1C variant. A few CMV-associated chains were confirmed in vitro to be specific for CMV antigens.

This CDR3 comprises 17 residues. Germline V gene data show CDR1 as GTSNPN and CDR2 as SVGIG (reference sequence). The V gene lost 0 bases and the J gene lost 4 bases, with 18 bases spanning the gap. The TCR was taken from a man in his forties in good health and CMV-seropositive. J is TRBJ2-2 and V is TRBV30; D is possibly TRBD2 (6 bases). The sample consisted of PBMCs. The CDR3 here is CAWSVPIADLITGELFF. The CDR3 region has the DNA TGTGCCTGGAGTGTACCCATAGCGGACCTAATCACCGGGGAGCTGTTTTTT.